The TCR beta chain under discussion was sequenced for a study of blood T cells in healthy people across ages. Overall study findings and caveats: When set beside aged donors, long-lived donors presented more naive CD4+ cells and higher diversity. Age brought a roughly linear fall in TCR beta diversity measured per million T cells.

For this clonotype: Its antigen is still unknown.

A second PCR of 7 to 11 cycles used a sample-barcoded 5' primer and a J-beta primer mix. TCRdb recomputed calls from the 5' RACE reads with MiXCR, one row per CDR3 protein. Of about 600,000 distinct CDR3 sequences in the sample, about 45% are singletons; the top ten hold 20% to 25%. Researchers isolated at least 7 million PBMCs per sample. Germline CDR1 is LGHNA and CDR2 is YSLEER. This CDR3 spans 15 amino acids. The rearrangement uses TRBV4-3 and TRBJ2-4; 8 bases match TRBD1. The closer fit of TRBJ2-7 to the DNA end suggests the J call may be wrong. The sequence derives from an elderly man in good health. Sequencing was performed on blood. DNA of the CDR3: TGCGCCAGCAGCCAATACATTACAGGGGGGTACGAGCAGTACTTC. This translates into CASSQYITGGYEQYF.